A single sample gave rise to the 5 T cell receptor beta chains below, sequenced in a study of blood T cell repertoires in COVID-19. TCRdb keeps only in-frame clones here, not all; method: immunoSEQ multiplex PCR. Counted here are 200,000 to 250,000 clones, about 91% occurring once; the ten biggest clones make up about 15%. The sequencing sample was made of PBMCs or T cells enriched from blood (not recorded which). These receptors were collected from a woman aged 45-65 years with acute COVID-19.

The genes are TRBV27 and TRBJ2-7; D might be TRBD1 (6 bases). The germline CDR1 and CDR2 sequences are MNHEY and SMNVEV (reference sequence). The CDR3 loop spans 14 amino acids. Trimming removed 6 bases at V and 6 bases at J, with 18 bases between. CDR3 in amino acids: CASSRDTSIGEQYF. The CDR3 coding sequence is TGTGCCAGCAGCCGGGACACCTCAATCGGCGAGCAGTACTTC.

The chain employs TRBV5-1 and TRBJ2-1, with 8 nucleotides matching TRBD2. With 4 bases clipped from V and 0 bases from J, the junction kept 9 bases outside the gene matches. Germline V CDR1 and CDR2: SGHRS, YFSETQ. CDR3 length: 17 residues. The CDR3 DNA reads as TGCGCCAGCAGCGACCCGAAGGCGGGGGGCTCCTACAATGAGCAGTTCTTC. Translation: CASSDPKAGGSYNEQFF.

The chain is built from TRBV9 and TRBJ2-1; TRBD1 matches 10 bases. The CDR3 is 17 residues long. The junction had 14 bases not matched to a gene; V was cut back by 3 bases and J by 8 bases. Germline V CDR1 and CDR2: SGDLS, YYNGEE. The CDR3 region is CASSGISGQGSRDEQFF. The CDR3 DNA reads TGTGCCAGCAGCGGAATCTCGGGACAGGGGTCTAGGGATGAGCAGTTCTTC.

There are a few counts of this clone. The chain has TRBV7-2 and TRBJ2-7; perhaps TRBD1 as D (5 bases). CDR1 and CDR2 from the germline V gene are SGHTA and FQGNSA. V was cut by 8 bases and J by 1 base, with 15 bases left in between. The CDR3 is made up of 14 amino acids. Written as DNA, the CDR3 is TGTGCCAGCGGCGAACAGGTTTTGTCCTACGAGCAGTACTTC. Protein sequence: CASGEQVLSYEQYF.

The rearrangement joins TRBV27 to TRBJ2-7; no definite D call. V shed 3 bases and J shed 0 bases, with 12 bases lying between them. The CDR3 is made up of 15 amino acids. Per the germline V gene, CDR1 is MNHEY and CDR2 is SMNVEV (reference sequence). The CDR3: CASSLAGSSSYEQYF. For the CDR3, the DNA is TGTGCCAGCAGTTTGGCAGGTTCAAGCTCCTACGAGCAGTACTTC.